This entry describes one T cell receptor (beta chain). The antigen is unknown. Time point defined: pre-sensitization, week 0. Treatment meaning: therapeutic diphenylcyclopropenone sensitization with weekly scalp DPC. The length of the CDR3 is 15 residues. The germline V gene has CDR1 SGHNT and CDR2 YENEEA. Deletions cut 1 base from V and 4 bases from J, with 8 bases between. The data were obtained in a study of human T cells and chemical hapten exposure. Study in general: Upper-back patch tests with 0.01% DPC were read at 6 days. Study-level points and caveats: Expanded TCRs showed more large CDR3 clusters than pre-sensitization or healthy control sets.

It was the library that attached unique molecular identifiers to individual cDNA molecules. Original methodology: Per-sample TCR counts ranged from 23,224 to 690,600, median roughly 96,000. TCRdb used MiXCR to reprocess the RACE reads, holding one entry per CDR3 protein. The V and J calls, along with clone size, are taken from TCRdb and not from the paper's own processing. This table has nearly 110,000 distinct CDR3 sequences, roughly 12% appearing once. The source of this sequence is a woman in her forties or fifties with alopecia areata. Some clones in this sample may be carry-over from other donors' samples. This chain uses TRBV11-3 with TRBJ2-6; D unclear. The material sequenced was whole blood, taken in connection with sensitization to the hapten diphenylcyclopropenone (DPC). The CDR3 protein is CASSLGTTGANVLTF. The CDR3 DNA reads TGTGCCAGCAGCTTAGGCACGACCGGGGCCAACGTCCTGACTTTC.